This T cell receptor (beta chain) was recovered during a study of blood T cell repertoires in COVID-19 (TCRdb year 2020). A note on the overall study: Samples from collaborators originated in the United States, Italy and Spain and spanned both the acute and convalescent phases of COVID-19. The samples were drawn from the first 160 participants of the ongoing ImmuneRACE study and from roughly 1,300 subjects provided by 6 global collaborators. The sample metadata nearly always contained a de-identified subject ID, COVID-19 status, age in years and sex. Where HLA class I and class II types were available, the types were taken from metadata supplied by the sample provider, not from assay-based typing. The repertoires were made available in a free public database intended to serve as a resource for research on the immune response to SARS-CoV-2. Subjects who had been exposed to COVID-19, were actively infected with it, or had recovered from it provided the deeply sampled blood TCRbeta repertoires that made up the dataset. The prospective study material was composed of cDNA or gDNA derived from T cells, B-cell-depleted T cells, or PBMCs.

Each collaborating institution followed its own protocols to collect whole blood in K2EDTA tubes. For TCRbeta analysis, collaborators shipped samples as frozen whole blood, isolated PBMCs, or DNA extracted from either of those sample types. TCRbeta CDR3 regions were amplified from genomic DNA using the immunoSEQ Assay, a bias-controlled multiplex PCR. Per the source publication's procedure: Nucleated cell counts per sample were estimated from amplification of reference gene primers within the assay. Sequence reads were collapsed and filtered to measure the absolute abundance of every unique TCRbeta CDR3 rearrangement. For each sample, productive Simpson clonality was calculated as the square root of Simpson's diversity index over productive rearrangements. TCRdb stores this immuneACCESS table with in-frame sequences only. Part of the clones is absent; in the studies checked, under half of the shortfall reflects unresolved V genes, and no reason is known for the rest. V, J and clone size were drawn from that table, and D and trimming were deduced from the DNA. For this sample there are about 250,000 clones; 83% appear just once. The biggest ten clones account for 5.5% of the sample.

The research as a whole found: Clinical and demographic metadata were provided uncurated, with the amount varying by source and participant.

CDR1 and CDR2, looked up from the germline V gene (reference sequence), are MNHEY and SMNVEV. Unmatched junction bases come to 11, with V trimmed by 7 bases and J by 2 bases. The CDR3, from cysteine to phenylalanine, totals 16 residues. Only CDR3 DNA is held: 48 bases, read in frame from base 1. A single count supports this clone. Its antigen remains unidentified. Per-base qualities were not stored, and no clone one base away is much larger. The source of this sequence is a human donor in a cohort sampled during active COVID-19. The chain is assembled from TRBV27 and TRBJ2-7, with 10 central nucleotides matching TRBD1. The specimen was peripheral blood. The CDR3 loop reads CASTSRQGALPYEQYF. The DNA sequence follows: TGTGCCAGCACCTCGAGACAGGGGGCTCTCCCCTACGAGCAGTACTTC.